Presented here are 11 T cell receptor beta chains from one specimen sequenced in a study of blood T cells in healthy people across ages. The use of a sample-barcoded 5' primer and a J-beta primer mix characterized a second PCR of roughly 6 to 11 cycles. MiXCR, applied by TCRdb to the 5' RACE reads, yields one record per CDR3 protein. The table includes around 1.5 million distinct CDR3 sequences, around 42% detected once. Source material: blood. The receptors shown here come from a woman between 18 and 30 years old in good health.

This clonotype has only a few counts. The chain links TRBV7-9 to TRBJ2-3; 7 bases map to TRBD1. The CDR3 sequence is 14 residues long. J was trimmed by 6 bases and V by 1 base; bases with no gene match: 4. The germline V gene encodes CDR1 SEHNR and CDR2 FQNEAQ (reference sequence). The CDR3 loop reads CASSLGDRADTQYF. DNA for the CDR3: TGTGCCAGCAGCTTAGGCGACAGGGCGGATACGCAGTATTTT.

This clonotype came up a few times. V is TRBV6-1 and J is TRBJ1-6, with unresolved D. Germline-derived CDR1 and CDR2 are MNHNS and SASEGT. The CDR3 runs 15 residues. Trimming took 6 bases from V and 0 from J, leaving 9 bases between them. CDR3: CASSSASSYNSPLHF. CDR3 coding DNA: TGTGCCAGCAGCTCGGCGAGCTCCTATAATTCACCCCTCCACTTT.

This clonotype appeared a few times. The chain carries TRBV20-1 and TRBJ2-1; the match to TRBD2 covers 14 bases. With V trimmed by 2 bases and J by 7 bases, 10 bases remained unmatched. The CDR3 consists of 17 residues. CDR1 and CDR2 (germline): DFQATT, SNEGSKA (reference sequence). DNA for the CDR3: TGCAGTGCTAGACCCGGGACTAGCGGGGGAGCGGGGAATGAGCAGTTCTTC. It is translated as CSARPGTSGGAGNEQFF.

This clonotype showed up just a few times. This chain links TRBV9 with TRBJ2-7; 14 bases are shared with TRBD2. The germline V gene has CDR1 SGDLS and CDR2 YYNGEE. The V and J ends lost 3 bases and 5 bases, in that order; junction bases with no gene match: 7. The length of the CDR3 is 16 residues. CDR3 region: CASSGGTSGRVHEQYF. For the CDR3, the DNA is TGTGCCAGCAGCGGCGGGACTAGCGGGAGAGTCCACGAGCAGTACTTC.

V is TRBV27 and J is TRBJ2-5, with TRBD2 identical over 9 bases. Per germline, CDR1 MNHEY and CDR2 SMNVEV (reference sequence). This CDR3 region has 15 residues. The V segment lost 1 base and the J segment 11 bases; nucleotides outside the gene matches: 11. The CDR3 nucleotides read TGTGCCAGCAGTTTATATAGCGGGAGCAACAATGAGCAGTACTTC. Its protein is CASSLYSGSNNEQYF.

This clonotype was seen a few times. The chain is built from TRBV4-1 and TRBJ2-5, with D perhaps matching TRBD1 (6 bases). The CDR3 is made up of 16 amino acids. V lost 0 bases and J lost 4, with 15 bases in between. Germline CDR1 reads MGHRA; CDR2 reads YSYEKL. In DNA, the CDR3 is TGCGCCAGCAGCCAAGAAGTTGCACAGGGACGAGAGACCCAGTACTTC. Its protein is CASSQEVAQGRETQYF.

The rearrangement joins TRBV4-2 to TRBJ1-1; 10 nucleotides align to TRBD1. The CDR3 length is 15 residues. The germline CDR1 and CDR2 sequences are LGHNA and YNFKEQ. The V segment lost 4 bases and the J segment 5 bases; nucleotides outside the gene matches: 7. The CDR3 spells CASSRGQGVGTEAFF. Written as DNA, the CDR3 is TGTGCCAGCAGCCGAGGACAGGGGGTTGGGACTGAAGCTTTCTTT.

This clonotype has a handful of counts. This chain connects TRBV10-3 to TRBJ2-1; 11 bases fit TRBD2. Germline assignment: CDR1 ENHRY and CDR2 SYGVKD. This CDR3 comprises 16 residues. The V and J ends lost 2 bases and 3 bases, in that order; junction bases with no gene match: 3. CDR3 nucleotides: TGTGCCATCAGTGAGCCTAGCGGGGGGCACTACAATGAGCAGTTCTTC. It yields the protein CAISEPSGGHYNEQFF.

The V and J genes are TRBV9 and TRBJ1-1, with D unresolved. V lost 1 base and J 0 bases, leaving 7 bases between the germline ends. The CDR3 length is 14 residues. Germline loops: CDR1 SGDLS, CDR2 YYNGEE. The CDR3 coding sequence is TGTGCCAGCAGCGTATTGGCTATGAACACTGAAGCTTTCTTT. Translation gives CASSVLAMNTEAFF.

J is TRBJ2-7 and V is TRBV6-2 or TRBV6-3; maybe TRBD2 (6 bases). Germline-derived CDR1 and CDR2 are MNHEY and SVGEGT. V lost 2 bases and J lost 2, with 13 bases in between. The CDR3 is 15 residues long. Written as DNA, the CDR3 is TGTGCCAGCAGTTACGTAGGACTACCACCCTACGAGCAGTACTTC. This translates into CASSYVGLPPYEQYF.

This clonotype was counted only a few times. The V and J genes are TRBV12-3 or TRBV12-4 and TRBJ1-2; the match to TRBD1 covers 10 bases. CDR3 length: 15 residues. The junction had 6 bases not matched to a gene; V was cut back by 6 bases and J by 2 bases. CDR3 bases: TGTGCCAGCAGGACAGGGGGCAGCACGAACTATGGCTACACCTTC. Translating gives CASRTGGSTNYGYTF.